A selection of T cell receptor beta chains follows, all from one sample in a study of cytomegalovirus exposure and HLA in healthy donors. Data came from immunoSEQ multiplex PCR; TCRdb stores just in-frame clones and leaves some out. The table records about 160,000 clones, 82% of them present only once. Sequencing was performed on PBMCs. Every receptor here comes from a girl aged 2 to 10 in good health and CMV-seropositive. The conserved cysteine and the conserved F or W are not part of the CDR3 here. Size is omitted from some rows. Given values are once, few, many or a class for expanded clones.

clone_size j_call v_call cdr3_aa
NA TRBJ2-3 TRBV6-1 ASSEFGTSTDTQY
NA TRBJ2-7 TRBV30 ALGQGVGEQY
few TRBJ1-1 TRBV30 AWSAGSGAF
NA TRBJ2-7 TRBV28 ASRLRGSYEQY
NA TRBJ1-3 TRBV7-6 ASSLETLGNTIY
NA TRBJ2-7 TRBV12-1 ASSFAPGQGTYEQY
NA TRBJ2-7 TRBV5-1 ASRGRIAGGQGYYEQY
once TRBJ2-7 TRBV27 ASSLRQGGHEQY
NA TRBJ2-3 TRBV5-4 ASTGYLTGGTDTQY
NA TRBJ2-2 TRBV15 ATSSQTGGAVTGELF
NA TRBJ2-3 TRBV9 ASSTLLRGYGAQDTQY
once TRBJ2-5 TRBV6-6 ASSYLPGETQY
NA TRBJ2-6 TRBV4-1 ASSQFPGLATGANVLT
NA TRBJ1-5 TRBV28 ASTLPSYRETNQPQH
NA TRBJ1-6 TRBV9 ASSVGGKYSPLH
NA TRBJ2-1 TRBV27 ASSPGSAYNEQF
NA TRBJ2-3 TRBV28 ASSATGVHSTDTQY
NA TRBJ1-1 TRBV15 ATSTGQSNTEAF
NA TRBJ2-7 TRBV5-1 ASSLAGGRKYEQY
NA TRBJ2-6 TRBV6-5 ASSYLSGANVLT
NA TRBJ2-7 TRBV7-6 ASSLALEPGTSGIYEQY
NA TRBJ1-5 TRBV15 ATSRDKGQGKSQPQH
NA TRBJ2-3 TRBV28 ASSFEQGSARRTDTQY
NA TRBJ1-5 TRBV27 ASQDRTYSNQPQH
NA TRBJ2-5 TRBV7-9 ASSLAPTSGRKTQY
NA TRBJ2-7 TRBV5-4 ASTTWGGPPYEQY
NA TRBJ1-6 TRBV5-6 ASSSRAGAQYNSPLH
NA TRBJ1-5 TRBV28 ASSLRQGTYNQPQH
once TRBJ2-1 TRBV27 ASSPLASTYNEQF
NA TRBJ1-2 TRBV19 ASSIRGAGRSYT
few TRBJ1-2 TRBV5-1 ASSLGQGAGGYT
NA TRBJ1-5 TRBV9 ASSVGGSSNQPQH
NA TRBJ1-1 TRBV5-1 ASSLDRSGTEAF
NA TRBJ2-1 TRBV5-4 ASSTTSGRAEQF
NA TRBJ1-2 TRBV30 AWSVWQGARGGYT
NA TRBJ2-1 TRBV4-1 ASLPNMGGGNEQF
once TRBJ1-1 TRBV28 ASSPYGGASTEAF
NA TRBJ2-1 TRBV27 ASSRNSGRVNEQF
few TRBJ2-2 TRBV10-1 ASSERGELF
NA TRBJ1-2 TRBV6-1 ASTPTGLLNYGYT
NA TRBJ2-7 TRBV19 AAGTLQGYEQY
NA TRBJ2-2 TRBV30 ASTGTGGIGELF